Here is one T cell receptor (beta chain) with its context. This sample was taken from a study of blood T cell repertoires in COVID-19. Background on the study: Whether acute or convalescent, the COVID-19 samples came from the United States, Italy and Spain. Nucleic acid was either cDNA or gDNA, and it came from T cells, B-cell-depleted T cells, or PBMCs.

Per the original data handling: Reference gene primer amplification gave estimated nucleated cell counts. The table came from immunoSEQ multiplex PCR; TCRdb's copy has only in-frame clones and leaves some out. D and trimming come from the DNA, and the V and J calls and clone size come from that table. Among over 65,000 clones listed, about 85% were seen once. The CDR3 length is 15 residues. CDR1 and CDR2 from the germline V gene are LNHDA and SQIVND (reference sequence). After removal of 5 bases from V and 6 bases from J, the junction contained 9 bases not matched to a gene. The sequence came from a man of 80 years or more with active or convalescent COVID-19. The sequencing sample was made of peripheral blood. The chain has TRBV19 and TRBJ2-3; 9 bases line up with TRBD2. The chain's CDR3 is CASSLASGEYDTQYF. DNA of the CDR3: TGTGCCAGTAGTCTGGCTAGCGGGGAATATGATACGCAGTATTTT.